This record looks at one T cell receptor beta chain sequence and its context. This sample stems from a study of CD8+ T cells in alopecia areata. The treatment: oral pan-JAK inhibitor, 5-10 mg twice daily. With V trimmed by 8 bases and J by 6 bases, 7 bases remained unmatched. In germline, CDR1 is ENHRY, CDR2 SYGVKD. This CDR3 spans 13 amino acids. RNA extraction was followed by reverse transcription into cDNA, which acted as the sequencing template. Generated by immunoSEQ multiplex PCR, the TCRdb table keeps only in-frame clones and is missing some. The table shows around 190,000 clones, with 55% to 70% occurring only once.

This receptor was identified in a human donor with alopecia areata. This specimen was CD4+ T cells sorted from blood, taken at week 4, from a patient treated with tofacitinib. J is TRBJ2-7 and V is TRBV10-3; 10 bases line up with TRBD1. CDR3 bases: TGTGCCATCGGGAGACAGGGGGCAGGCGAGCAGTACTTC. Its protein product is CAIGRQGAGEQYF.